Detailed here is one T cell receptor beta chain. The entry originates in a study of blood T cell repertoires in COVID-19. The germline gives CDR1 SGDLS, CDR2 YYNGEE. With 0 bases clipped from V and 3 bases from J, the junction kept 2 bases outside the gene matches. This CDR3 is built from 14 residues. As processed by the authors: Amplification of reference gene primers provided the estimated nucleated cell counts. Profiled with immunoSEQ multiplex PCR; TCRdb holds only in-frame clones, not every one. For V, J and clone size, that table is used; D and trimming come from the DNA. This table holds some 17,000 clones, roughly 89% found once.

The clonotype was recovered from a man aged 55 to 69 with active COVID-19. Material: peripheral blood. This sequence joins TRBV9 and TRBJ2-7, with 8 positions matching TRBD2. CDR3 nucleotides: TGTGCCAGCAGCGTAGGACTAGCGAGCTACGAGCAGTACTTC. Protein: CASSVGLASYEQYF.